The TCR beta chain described here comes from a study of blood T cell repertoires in COVID-19. Study in general: T cells, B-cell-depleted T cells, or PBMCs supplied cDNA or gDNA.

TCRdb's table, derived via immunoSEQ multiplex PCR, lists solely in-frame clones and lacks some. The sample includes 150,000 to 200,000 clones, 90% of them seen just once. This clone has only one observation. The TCR originated in a man aged 55 to 70 with active or convalescent COVID-19. The source material was peripheral blood.

CDR3 loop: CASSIRRERDEQFF. Written as DNA, the CDR3 is TGTGCCAGTAGTATCCGGCGGGAGAGGGATGAGCAGTTCTTC. This sequence joins TRBV19 and TRBJ2-1; 7 positions match TRBD2. Losses at the gene ends were 3 bases for V and 8 bases for J; bases not matched to a gene: 7. The CDR3 spans 14 residues. Germline V lookup: CDR1 LNHDA, CDR2 SQIVND (reference sequence).